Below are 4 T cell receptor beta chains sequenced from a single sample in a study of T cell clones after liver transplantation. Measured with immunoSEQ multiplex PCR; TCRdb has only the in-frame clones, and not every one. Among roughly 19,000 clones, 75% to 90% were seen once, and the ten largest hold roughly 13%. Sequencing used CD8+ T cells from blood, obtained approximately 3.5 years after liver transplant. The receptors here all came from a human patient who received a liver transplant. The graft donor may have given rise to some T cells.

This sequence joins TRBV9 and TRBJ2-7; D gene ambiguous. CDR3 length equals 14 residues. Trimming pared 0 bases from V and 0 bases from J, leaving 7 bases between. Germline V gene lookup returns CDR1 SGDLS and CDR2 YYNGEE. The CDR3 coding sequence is TGTGCCAGCAGCGTAGGACCTAGCTCCTACGAGCAGTACTTC. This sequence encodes CASSVGPSSYEQYF.

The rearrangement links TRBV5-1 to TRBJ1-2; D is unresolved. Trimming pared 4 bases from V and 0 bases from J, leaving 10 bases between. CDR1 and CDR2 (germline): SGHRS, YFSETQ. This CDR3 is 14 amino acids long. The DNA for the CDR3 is TGCGCCAGCAGCCGGGCGGAATCTAACTATGGCTACACCTTC. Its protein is CASSRAESNYGYTF.

CDR3: CASSLLVVGTDTQYF. The DNA of the CDR3 is TGTGCCAGCAGTTTATTGGTGGTAGGCACAGATACGCAGTATTTT. The chain recombines TRBV27 with TRBJ2-3; no firm D call. This CDR3 is built from 15 residues. Per germline, CDR1 MNHEY and CDR2 SMNVEV (reference sequence). Trimming stripped 1 base from V and 1 base from J, with 9 bases between.

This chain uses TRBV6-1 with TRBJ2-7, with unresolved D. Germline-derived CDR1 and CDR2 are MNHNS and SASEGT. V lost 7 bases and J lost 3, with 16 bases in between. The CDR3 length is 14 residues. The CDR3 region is CASMLFSGLYEQYF. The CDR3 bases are TGTGCCAGCATGCTCTTTAGTGGCCTCTACGAGCAGTACTTC.